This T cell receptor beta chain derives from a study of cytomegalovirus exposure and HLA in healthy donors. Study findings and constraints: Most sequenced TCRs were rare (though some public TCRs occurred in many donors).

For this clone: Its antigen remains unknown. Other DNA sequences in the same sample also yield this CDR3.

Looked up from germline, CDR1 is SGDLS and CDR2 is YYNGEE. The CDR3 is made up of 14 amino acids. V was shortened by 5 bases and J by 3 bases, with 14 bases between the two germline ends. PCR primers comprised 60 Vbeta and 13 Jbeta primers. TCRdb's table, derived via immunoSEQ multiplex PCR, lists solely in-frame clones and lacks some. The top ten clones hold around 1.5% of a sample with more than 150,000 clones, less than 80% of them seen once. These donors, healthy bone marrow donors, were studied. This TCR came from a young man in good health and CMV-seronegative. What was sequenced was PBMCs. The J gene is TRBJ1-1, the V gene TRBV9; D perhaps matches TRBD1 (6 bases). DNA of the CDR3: TGTGCCAGCAGTTTAGTGGGGGGGCACACTGAAGCTTTCTTT. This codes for CASSLVGGHTEAFF.